Included here is one T cell receptor (beta chain) sequence, with context. Its cognate antigen is unknown. This CDR3 has 12 amino acids. Trimming took off 3 bases at V and 6 bases at J, with 8 bases between the two ends. The sample belongs to a study of T-cell reconstitution after alpha-beta-depleted transplantation in children. Preparation of the TCRbeta library was carried out with unique molecular identifiers. TCRdb independently ran MiXCR on the PCR reads; one entry per CDR3 protein. The profile covers approximately 650,000 distinct CDR3 sequences, with about an eighth appearing a single time and 0.79% taken by the ten largest. General study results and limits: Where some patients showed high TCRbeta diversity at day 60, it came from recipient T cells and thymic progenitors that had survived. Roughly two months post-transplant, alpha-beta T cells reportedly originated from several hundred graft clones that had expanded. Counts and diversity of T cells one year after transplant came mostly from newly produced T cells.

This specimen was PBMCs, taken before TCRalphabeta/CD19-depleted stem cell transplant. The receptor was derived from a girl aged 2 to 10 with congenital amegakaryocytic thrombocytopenia, due to receive a stem cell transplant. The chain carries TRBV12-3 or TRBV12-4 and TRBJ1-2; a weak D match, TRBD1 (5 bases). The CDR3, as DNA: TGTGCCAGCAGTTTTGACAGCCATGGCTACACCTTC. This sequence encodes CASSFDSHGYTF.